Presented here are 2 T cell receptor beta chains from one specimen sequenced in a study of OX40 agonist ivuxolimab in advanced cancers. The method was immunoSEQ multiplex PCR; TCRdb's version includes in-frame clones alone and lacks a portion of them. This table has tens of thousands of clones, about 91% appearing once. The source was CD4+ or CD8+ T cells sorted from blood, collected in a trial of the OX40 agonist ivuxolimab. The receptors were gathered from an adult with an advanced solid tumor such as melanoma, head and neck, liver or kidney cancer.

The chain is built from TRBV5-1 and TRBJ2-1; the match to TRBD2 covers 7 bases. Germline V gene sequence: CDR1 SGHRS, CDR2 YFSETQ. The CDR3 is 15 amino acids. Trimming at V came to 3 bases and at J to 10 bases, leaving 13 bases not matched to a gene. CDR3 amino acids: CASSWEGLANEEQFF. CDR3 nucleotide sequence: TGCGCCAGCAGCTGGGAGGGACTTGCTAATGAGGAGCAGTTCTTC.

The genes are TRBV9 and TRBJ2-3, with D hard to call. The CDR3 runs to 14 residues. The V gene lost 0 bases and the J gene lost 4 bases, with 9 bases spanning the gap. Looked up from germline, CDR1 is SGDLS and CDR2 is YYNGEE. The CDR3 DNA sequence: TGTGCCAGCAGCGTAGCAGCTTTTGCAGATACGCAGTATTTT. Its protein is CASSVAAFADTQYF. The full variable domain, in which reference TRBV9 and TRBJ2-3 provide the parts outside the CDR3, is DSGVTQTPKHLITATGQRVTLRCSPRSGDLSVYWYQQSLDQGLQFLIQYYNGEERAKGNILERFSAQQFPDLHSELNLSSLELGDSALYFCASSVAAFADTQYFGPGTRLTVL.